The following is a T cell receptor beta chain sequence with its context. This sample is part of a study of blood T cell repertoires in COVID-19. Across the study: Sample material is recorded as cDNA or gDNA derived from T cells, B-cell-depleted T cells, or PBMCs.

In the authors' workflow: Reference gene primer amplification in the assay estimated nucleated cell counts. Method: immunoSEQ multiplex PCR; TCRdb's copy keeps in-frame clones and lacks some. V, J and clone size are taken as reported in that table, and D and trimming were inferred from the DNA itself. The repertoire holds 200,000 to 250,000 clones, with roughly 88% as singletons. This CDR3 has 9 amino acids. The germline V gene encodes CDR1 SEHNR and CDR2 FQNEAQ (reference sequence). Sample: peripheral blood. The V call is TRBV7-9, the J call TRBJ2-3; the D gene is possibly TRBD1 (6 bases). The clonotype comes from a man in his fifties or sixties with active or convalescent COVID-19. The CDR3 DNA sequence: TGTTGTGGGGGCGATACGCAGTATTTT. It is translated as CCGGDTQYF.